This TCR beta chain was profiled in a study of CXCR3-negative and CXCR3-positive naive CD8 T cells. Study-wide context: The libraries together contributed 150 million or so TRB reads, each supplying about 1.5 +/- 0.3 million.

The study made its TRB cDNA libraries by 5' RACE, adding UMI labels. Reanalyzing the 5' RACE reads, TCRdb keeps one entry per CDR3 protein, without DNA. This repertoire includes some 130,000 distinct CDR3 sequences. Study-wide results and limits: Diversity ran similarly high across both naive subsets but far lower in memory CD8+ cells. No difference in surface CD5 was seen between naive subsets, and TCR strength was inferred from TRB CDR3 properties.

Regarding this clonotype: Its antigen is unidentified.

CDR3 size: 15 residues. From germline, CDR1 is MGHDK and CDR2 SYGVNS. Every subset of CD8+ T cells was sorted in triplicate at under 350,000 cells each. The sequencing sample was made of naive CXCR3- CD8+ T cells from blood. Subset specified: CD45RO-CCR7+CD27+CD95- naive CD8+ T cells lacking CXCR3 (TNR3-). The J gene is TRBJ2-5, the V gene TRBV25-1; absent DNA, TCRdb's TRBD1 call cannot be checked. The source of this sequence is a human donor in good health. Some clones in this sample may be carry-over from other donors' samples. This chain's CDR3 is CASSEGGSGGETQYF. Full variable domain (outside the CDR3, taken from reference TRBV25-1 and TRBJ2-5): EADIYQTPRYLVIGTGKKITLECSQTMGHDKMYWYQQDPGMELHLIHYSYGVNSTEKGDLSSESTVSRIRTEHFPLTLESARPSHTSQYLCASSEGGSGGETQYFGPGTRLLVL.